This entry features one T cell receptor (beta chain) sequence. Its antigen is unknown. Germline CDR1 is MDHEN and CDR2 is SYDVKM. The CDR3 has 15 amino acids. V gave up 4 bases and J gave up 1 base, with 11 bases separating them. This sample was taken from a study of cytomegalovirus exposure and HLA in healthy donors. Both 60 Vbeta primers and 13 Jbeta primers went into the PCR. Using immunoSEQ multiplex PCR, the repertoire was profiled, and TCRdb retains in-frame clones only, with some absent. The sample holds about 150,000 clones, around 82% seen once. Study-wide findings and caveats: The study put 150 or so TCR beta chains on its list as cytomegalovirus-associated. TCR beta V- and J-gene trimming was later associated with a missense DCLRE1C variant. In a later analysis, TCR association rates varied by HLA locus: DRB1 most, HLA-C fewest. Further analysis, carried out later, found HLA-associated TCR beta chains more clonally expanded than equally common other chains.

The V and J genes are TRBV28 and TRBJ1-5; a possible D gene is TRBD1 (6 bases). This TCR was sampled from a woman aged 40 to 50 in good health and CMV-seropositive. The sample taken for sequencing was PBMCs. The CDR3 DNA reads TGTGCCAGCAGTTCCCAACAGGGAAGCAATCAGCCCCAGCATTTT. This sequence encodes CASSSQQGSNQPQHF. Combining the CDR3 with reference TRBV28 and TRBJ1-5 gives the whole variable domain DVKVTQSSRYLVKRTGEKVFLECVQDMDHENMFWYRQDPGLGLRLIYFSYDVKMKEKGDIPEGYSVSREKKERFSLILESASTNQTSMYLCASSSQQGSNQPQHFGDGTRLSIL.